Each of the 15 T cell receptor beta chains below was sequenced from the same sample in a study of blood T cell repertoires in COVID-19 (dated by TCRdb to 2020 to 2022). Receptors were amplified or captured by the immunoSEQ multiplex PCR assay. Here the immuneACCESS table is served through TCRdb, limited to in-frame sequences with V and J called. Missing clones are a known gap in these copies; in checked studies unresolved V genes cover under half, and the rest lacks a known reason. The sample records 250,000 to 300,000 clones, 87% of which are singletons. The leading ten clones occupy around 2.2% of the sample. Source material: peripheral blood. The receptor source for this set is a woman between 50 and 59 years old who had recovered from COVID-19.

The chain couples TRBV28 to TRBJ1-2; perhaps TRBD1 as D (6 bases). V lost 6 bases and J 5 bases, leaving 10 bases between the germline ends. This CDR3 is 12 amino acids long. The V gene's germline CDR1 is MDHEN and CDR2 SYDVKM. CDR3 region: CASSQGQYGYTF. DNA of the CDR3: TGTGCCAGCAGCCAAGGACAGTATGGCTACACCTTC.

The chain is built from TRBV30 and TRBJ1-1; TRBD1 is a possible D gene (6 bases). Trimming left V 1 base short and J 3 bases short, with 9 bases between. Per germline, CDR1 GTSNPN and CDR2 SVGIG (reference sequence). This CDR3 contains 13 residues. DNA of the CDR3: TGTGCCTGGAGTGAGGACAGATACACTGAAGCTTTCTTT. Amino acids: CAWSEDRYTEAFF.

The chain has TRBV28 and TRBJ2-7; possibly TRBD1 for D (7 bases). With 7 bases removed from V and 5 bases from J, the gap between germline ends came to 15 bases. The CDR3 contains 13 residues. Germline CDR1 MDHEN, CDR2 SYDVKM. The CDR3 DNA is TGTGCCAGCATGGAGGGGGCCGCCCACGAGCAGTACTTC. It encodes CASMEGAAHEQYF.

The CDR3 bases are TGTGCCAGCAGTTACTCTCGATGGCAGGGGGCCTATGGCTACACCTTC. This sequence encodes CASSYSRWQGAYGYTF. This chain links TRBV6-5 with TRBJ1-2; 8 bases are a match to TRBD1. The V gene end was trimmed by 0 bases and the J gene end by 4 bases; junction bases not matched to a gene: 7. This CDR3 contains 16 residues. Germline values: CDR1 MNHEY, CDR2 SVGAGI.

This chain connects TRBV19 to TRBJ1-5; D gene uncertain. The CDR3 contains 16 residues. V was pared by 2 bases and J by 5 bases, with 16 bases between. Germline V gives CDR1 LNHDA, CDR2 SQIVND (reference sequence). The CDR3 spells CASSIYSTPEHQPQHF. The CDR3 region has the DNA TGTGCCAGTAGTATATATAGCACACCCGAACATCAGCCCCAGCATTTT.

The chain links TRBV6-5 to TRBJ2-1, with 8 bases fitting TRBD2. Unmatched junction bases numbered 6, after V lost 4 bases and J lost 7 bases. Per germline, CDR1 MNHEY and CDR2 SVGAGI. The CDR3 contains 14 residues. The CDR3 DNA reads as TGTGCCAGCAGTTCCGGACTAGCCCGGAATGAGCAGTTCTTC. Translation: CASSSGLARNEQFF.

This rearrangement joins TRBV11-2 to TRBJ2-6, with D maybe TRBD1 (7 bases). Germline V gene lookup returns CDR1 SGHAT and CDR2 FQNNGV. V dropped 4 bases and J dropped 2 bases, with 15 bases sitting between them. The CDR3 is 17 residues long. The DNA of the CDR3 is TGTGCCAGCAGCTCATCAGGGGGGAGACCTGGGGCCAACGTCCTGACTTTC. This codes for CASSSSGGRPGANVLTF. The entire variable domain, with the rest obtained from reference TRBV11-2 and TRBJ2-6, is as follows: EAGVAQSPRYKIIEKRQSVAFWCNPISGHATLYWYQQILGQGPKLLIQFQNNGVVDDSQLPKDRFSAERLKGVDSTLKIQPAKLEDSAVYLCASSSSGGRPGANVLTFGAGSRLTVL.

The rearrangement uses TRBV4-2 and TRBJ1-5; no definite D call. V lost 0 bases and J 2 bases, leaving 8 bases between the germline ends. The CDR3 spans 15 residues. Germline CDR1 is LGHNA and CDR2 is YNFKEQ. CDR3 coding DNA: TGTGCCAGCAGCCAAGATGGGAGGGGCAATCAGCCCCAGCATTTT. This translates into CASSQDGRGNQPQHF.

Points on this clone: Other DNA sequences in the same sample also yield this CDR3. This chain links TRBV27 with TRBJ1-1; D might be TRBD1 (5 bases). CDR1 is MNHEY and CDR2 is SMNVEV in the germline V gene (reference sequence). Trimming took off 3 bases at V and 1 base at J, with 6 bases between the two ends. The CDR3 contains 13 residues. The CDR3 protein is CASSFTGNTEAFF. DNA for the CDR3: TGTGCCAGCAGTTTTACAGGGAACACTGAAGCTTTCTTT.

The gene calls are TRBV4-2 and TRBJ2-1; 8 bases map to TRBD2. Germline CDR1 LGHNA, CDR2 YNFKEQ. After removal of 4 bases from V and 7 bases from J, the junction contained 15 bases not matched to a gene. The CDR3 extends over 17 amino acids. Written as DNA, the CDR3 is TGTGCCAGCAGCCCCACCCGGGGGCCTAGCGGGTTTAATGAGCAGTTCTTC. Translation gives CASSPTRGPSGFNEQFF.

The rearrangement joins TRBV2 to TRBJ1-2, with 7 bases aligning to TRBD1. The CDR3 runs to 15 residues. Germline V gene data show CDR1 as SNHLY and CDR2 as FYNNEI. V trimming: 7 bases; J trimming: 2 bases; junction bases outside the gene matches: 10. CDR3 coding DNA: TGTGCCAGCAATCGGGACAGCCTCCTAAACTATGGCTACACCTTC. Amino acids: CASNRDSLLNYGYTF.

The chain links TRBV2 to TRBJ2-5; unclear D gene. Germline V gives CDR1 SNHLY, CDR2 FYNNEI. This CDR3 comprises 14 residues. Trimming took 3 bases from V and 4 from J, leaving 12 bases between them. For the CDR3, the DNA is TGTGCCAGCAGTGACGACCAGGCGCGAGAGACCCAGTACTTC. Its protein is CASSDDQARETQYF. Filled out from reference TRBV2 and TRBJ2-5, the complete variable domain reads EPEVTQTPSHQVTQMGQEVILRCVPISNHLYFYWYRQILGQKVEFLVSFYNNEISEKSEIFDDQFSVERPDGSNFTLKIRSTKLEDSAMYFCASSDDQARETQYFGPGTRLLVL.

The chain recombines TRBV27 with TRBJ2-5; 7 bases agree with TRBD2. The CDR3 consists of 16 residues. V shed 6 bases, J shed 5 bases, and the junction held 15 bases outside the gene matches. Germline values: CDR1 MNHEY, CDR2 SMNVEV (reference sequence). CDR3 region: CASSLRRGRFWETQYF. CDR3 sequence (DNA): TGTGCCAGCAGCCTCCGGCGGGGGAGGTTTTGGGAGACCCAGTACTTC.

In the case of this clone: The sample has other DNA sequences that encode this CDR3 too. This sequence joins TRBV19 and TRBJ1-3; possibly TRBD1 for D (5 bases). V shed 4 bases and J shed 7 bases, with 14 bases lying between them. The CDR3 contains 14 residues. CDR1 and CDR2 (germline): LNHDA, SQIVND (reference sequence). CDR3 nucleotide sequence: TGTGCCAGTAGTACCCAGGGTTCCGGGAACACCATATATTTT. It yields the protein CASSTQGSGNTIYF.

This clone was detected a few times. For the CDR3, the DNA is TGTGCCAGCAGTTACACGCAGGGTGCAGATACGCAGTATTTT. Translated: CASSYTQGADTQYF. This chain uses TRBV6-2 or TRBV6-3 with TRBJ2-3, with D perhaps TRBD1 (5 bases). The length of the CDR3 is 14 residues. The germline CDR1 and CDR2 sequences are MNHEY and SVGEGT. Trimming took 2 bases from V and 4 from J, leaving 10 bases between them.